This TCR beta chain was obtained from a study of blood T cell repertoires in COVID-19. Study in general: Sites across the United States, Italy and Spain contributed samples from acute and convalescent COVID-19. From T cells, B-cell-depleted T cells, or PBMCs came the material, which was cDNA or gDNA.

The CDR3 extends over 14 amino acids. Between the trimmed V and J ends, which lost 5 bases and 2 bases, there was a span of 10 bases. Germline V CDR1 and CDR2: MNHEY, SMNVEV (reference sequence). This clone was found once. Study processing details: Amplification from reference gene primers served as the basis for estimated nucleated cell counts. Profiled with immunoSEQ multiplex PCR; TCRdb holds only in-frame clones, not every one. For V, J and clone size, that table is used; D and trimming come from the DNA. The sample lists over 60,000 clones; 65% to 90% were seen once. The chain joins TRBV27 to TRBJ2-1; no clear D. This clonotype originated in a man aged 35-49 years with acute or convalescent COVID-19. The specimen sequenced was peripheral blood. The CDR3 sequence is CASSKQVTYNEQFF. The CDR3 DNA is TGTGCCAGCAGTAAACAAGTCACCTACAATGAGCAGTTCTTC.